The 3 T cell receptor beta chains given below trace back to one sample, sequenced in a study of early T cells in non-severe SARS-CoV-2 infection. TCRdb re-analysed the 5' RACE reads in MiXCR, keeping a single row per CDR3 protein. The data hold 65,000 to 90,000 distinct CDR3 sequences, with around an eighth observed a single time. What was sequenced was whole blood. Source of these receptors: an adult who was a healthcare worker with PCR-confirmed SARS-CoV-2 infection or an uninfected control (not recorded which).

This clonotype was picked up a small number of times. The chain carries TRBV4-2 and TRBJ2-7; tentative D call: TRBD2 (5 bases). Trimming cost V 4 bases and J 5 bases, with 12 bases left between them. Germline assignment: CDR1 LGHNA and CDR2 YNFKEQ. The CDR3 is 13 residues long. The CDR3 DNA reads TGTGCCAGCAGCCGAGGTAGTAGCGACGAGCAGTACTTC. It is translated as CASSRGSSDEQYF.

The chain combines TRBV30 with TRBJ2-1; D is ambiguous. The V end lost 3 bases, the J end lost 4 bases, and 4 bases lay between the germline ends. The CDR3 has 11 amino acids. CDR1 is GTSNPN and CDR2 is SVGIG in the germline V gene (reference sequence). This CDR3 is CAWRVYNEQFF. CDR3 nucleotides: TGTGCCTGGAGGGTTTACAATGAGCAGTTCTTC. The complete variable domain, with remaining parts taken from reference TRBV30 and TRBJ2-1, reads SQTIHQWPATLVQPVGSPLSLECTVEGTSNPNLYWYRQAAGRGLQLLFYSVGIGQISSEVPQNLSASRPQDRQFILSSKKLLLSDSGFYLCAWRVYNEQFFGPGTRLTVL.

This clonotype was seen more than once but under ten times. The chain is built from TRBV10-3 and TRBJ2-7; D may be TRBD2 (6 bases). V lost 8 bases to trimming and J lost 2 bases, with 10 bases between them. This CDR3 comprises 12 residues. The V gene's germline CDR1 is ENHRY and CDR2 SYGVKD. CDR3 sequence (DNA): TGTGCCATCGGGACTCCAGCCTACGAGCAGTACTTC. Translated, it gives CAIGTPAYEQYF.